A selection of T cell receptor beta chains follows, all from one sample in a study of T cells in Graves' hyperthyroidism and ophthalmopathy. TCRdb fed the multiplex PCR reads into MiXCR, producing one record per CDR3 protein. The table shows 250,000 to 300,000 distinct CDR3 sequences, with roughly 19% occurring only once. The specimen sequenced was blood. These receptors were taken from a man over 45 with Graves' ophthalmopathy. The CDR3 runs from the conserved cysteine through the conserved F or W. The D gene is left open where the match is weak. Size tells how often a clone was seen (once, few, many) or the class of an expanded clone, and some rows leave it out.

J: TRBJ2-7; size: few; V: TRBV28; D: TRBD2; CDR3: CASSGTSGALYF; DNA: TGTGCCAGCAGTGGGACTAGCGGGGCCCTGTACTTC
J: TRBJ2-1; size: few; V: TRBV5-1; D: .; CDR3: CASSLSRALNNEQFF; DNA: TGCGCCAGCAGCTTGTCTCGAGCTCTCAACAATGAGCAGTTCTTC
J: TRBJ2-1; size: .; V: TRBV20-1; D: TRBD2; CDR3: CSAEPGLAGRDEQFF; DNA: TGCAGTGCCGAACCTGGACTAGCGGGGAGGGATGAGCAGTTCTTC
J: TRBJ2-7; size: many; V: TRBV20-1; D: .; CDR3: CSAIAPDTYEQYF; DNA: TGCAGTGCTATAGCTCCGGACACATACGAGCAGTACTTC
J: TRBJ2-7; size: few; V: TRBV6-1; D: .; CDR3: CASAEIARTYEQYF; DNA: TGTGCCAGCGCCGAAATAGCGCGTACCTACGAGCAGTACTTC
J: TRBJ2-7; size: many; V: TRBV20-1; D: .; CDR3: CSARHARTPAFYEQYF; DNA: TGCAGTGCTAGACACGCCCGGACGCCGGCCTTCTACGAGCAGTACTTC
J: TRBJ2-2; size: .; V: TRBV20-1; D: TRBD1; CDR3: CSATTGGTTGELFF; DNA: TGCAGTGCTACCACAGGGGGTACCACCGGGGAGCTGTTTTTT
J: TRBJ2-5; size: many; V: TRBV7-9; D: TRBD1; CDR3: CASSGTGGEWETQYF; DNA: TGTGCCAGCAGCGGGACAGGGGGCGAGTGGGAGACCCAGTACTTC
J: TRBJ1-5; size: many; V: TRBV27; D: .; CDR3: CASSLNYNQPQHF; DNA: TGTGCCAGCAGTTTGAACTACAATCAGCCCCAGCATTTT
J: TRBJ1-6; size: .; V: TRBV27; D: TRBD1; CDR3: CASSLAPGQGAPARSPLHF; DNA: TGTGCCAGCAGTTTAGCCCCGGGACAGGGGGCTCCGGCGCGGTCACCCCTCCACTTT
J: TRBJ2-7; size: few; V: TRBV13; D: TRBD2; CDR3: CASTPHSGRLPEQYF; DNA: TGTGCCAGCACTCCTCATAGCGGGAGGTTGCCCGAGCAGTACTTC
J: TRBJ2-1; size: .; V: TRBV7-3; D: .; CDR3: CASSYGVGSNEQFF; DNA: TGTGCCAGCAGCTATGGAGTCGGGAGCAATGAGCAGTTCTTC
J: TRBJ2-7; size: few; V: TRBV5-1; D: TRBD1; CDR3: CASSWAATGTDPYEQYF; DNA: TGCGCCAGCAGCTGGGCAGCTACCGGGACAGATCCATACGAGCAGTACTTC
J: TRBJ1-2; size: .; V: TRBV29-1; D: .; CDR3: CSACPGDDYGYTF; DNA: TGCAGCGCCTGCCCGGGGGACGACTATGGCTACACCTTC
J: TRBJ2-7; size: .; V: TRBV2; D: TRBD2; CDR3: CASSVETSGRANIYEQYF; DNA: TGTGCCAGCAGTGTGGAGACTAGCGGGAGGGCCAATATCTACGAGCAGTACTTC
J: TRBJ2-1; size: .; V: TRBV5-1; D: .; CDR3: CASSLLDPTYNEQFF; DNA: TGCGCCAGCAGCTTACTAGACCCGACCTACAATGAGCAGTTCTTC
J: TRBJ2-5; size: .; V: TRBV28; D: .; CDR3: CASSLLRGQGTQETQYF; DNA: TGTGCCAGCAGTTTATTAAGGGGCCAGGGGACCCAAGAGACCCAGTACTTC
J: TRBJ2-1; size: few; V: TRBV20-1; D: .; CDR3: CSARGRGESSRSFNEQFF; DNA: TGCAGTGCTAGAGGACGTGGGGAGTCCTCCCGGAGTTTTAATGAGCAGTTCTTC
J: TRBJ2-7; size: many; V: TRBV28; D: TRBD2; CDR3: CASSPSGEIYEQYF; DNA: TGTGCCAGCAGTCCGAGCGGGGAGATCTACGAGCAGTACTTC
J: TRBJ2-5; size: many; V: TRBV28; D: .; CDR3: CASSLGGAGGPQYF; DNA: TGTGCCAGCAGTTTGGGGGGGGCTGGGGGACCCCAGTACTTC
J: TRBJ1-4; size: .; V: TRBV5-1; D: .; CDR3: CASSPHLAGTSEKLFF; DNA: TGCGCCAGCAGCCCCCACCTGGCTGGGACGAGTGAAAAACTGTTTTTT
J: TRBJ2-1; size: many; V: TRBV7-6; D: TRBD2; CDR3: CASSLTSGRGNEQFF; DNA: TGTGCCAGCAGCTTAACTAGCGGGAGAGGAAATGAGCAGTTCTTC
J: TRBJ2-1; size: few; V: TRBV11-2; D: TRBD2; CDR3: CASSLESGRAYNEQFF; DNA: TGTGCCAGCAGCTTAGAAAGCGGGAGGGCCTACAATGAGCAGTTCTTC
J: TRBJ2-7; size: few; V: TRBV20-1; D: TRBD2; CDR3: CSAPELAGSYEQYF; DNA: TGCAGTGCTCCCGAACTAGCGGGGTCCTACGAGCAGTACTTC
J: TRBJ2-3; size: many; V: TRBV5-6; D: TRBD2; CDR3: CASSLGLVSTDTQYF; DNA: TGTGCCAGCAGCCTGGGACTAGTAAGCACAGATACGCAGTATTTT
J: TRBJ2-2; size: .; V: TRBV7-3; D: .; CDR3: CASSLRGPNTGELFF; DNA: TGTGCCAGCAGCTTACGGGGCCCGAACACCGGGGAGCTGTTTTTT
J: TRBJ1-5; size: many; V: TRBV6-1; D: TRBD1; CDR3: CASSPDRARQPQHF; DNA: TGTGCCAGCAGCCCCGACAGGGCTCGGCAGCCCCAGCATTTT
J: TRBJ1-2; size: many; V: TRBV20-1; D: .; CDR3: CSARDESRASGYTF; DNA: TGCAGTGCTAGAGATGAGAGCAGGGCCTCTGGCTACACCTTC
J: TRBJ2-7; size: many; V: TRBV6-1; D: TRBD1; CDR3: CASRTGTGGYEQYF; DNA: TGTGCCAGCAGGACCGGGACAGGGGGCTACGAGCAGTACTTC
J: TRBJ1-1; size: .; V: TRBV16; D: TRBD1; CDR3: CASSLPGGAGTEAFF; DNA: TGTGCCAGCAGTCTTCCAGGGGGAGCTGGGACTGAAGCTTTCTTT
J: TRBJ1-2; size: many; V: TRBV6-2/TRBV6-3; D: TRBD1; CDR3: CASRTGGDYGYTF; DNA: TGTGCCAGCAGGACAGGGGGCGACTATGGCTACACCTTC
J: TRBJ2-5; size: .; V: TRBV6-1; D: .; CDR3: CASSEYRTQETQYF; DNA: TGTGCCAGCAGTGAATACAGGACCCAAGAGACCCAGTACTTC
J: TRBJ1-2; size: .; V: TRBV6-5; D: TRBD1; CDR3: CASSSPAGTDYGYTF; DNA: TGTGCCAGCAGTTCCCCCGCCGGGACAGACTATGGCTACACCTTC
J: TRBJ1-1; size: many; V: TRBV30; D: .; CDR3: CAWSVSRARAFF; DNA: TGTGCCTGGAGTGTATCCAGGGCAAGGGCTTTCTTT
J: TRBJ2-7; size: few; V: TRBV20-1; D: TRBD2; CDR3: CSALTSGTYEQYF; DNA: TGCAGTGCCCTAACTAGCGGAACCTACGAGCAGTACTTC
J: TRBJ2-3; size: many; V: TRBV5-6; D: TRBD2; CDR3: CASSPLGGAGEGNTQYF; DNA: TGTGCCAGCAGCCCCCTAGGAGGAGCGGGAGAAGGTAATACGCAGTATTTT
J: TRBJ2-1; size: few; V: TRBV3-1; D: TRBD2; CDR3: CASSPGGLAAYNEQFF; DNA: TGTGCCAGCAGCCCTGGCGGACTAGCGGCCTACAATGAGCAGTTCTTC
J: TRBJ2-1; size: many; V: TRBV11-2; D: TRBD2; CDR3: CASSQALAVYNEQFF; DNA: TGTGCCAGCAGCCAAGCCCTAGCGGTCTACAATGAGCAGTTCTTC
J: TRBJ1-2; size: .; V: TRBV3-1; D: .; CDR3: CASSRSRGHYGYTF; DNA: TGTGCCAGCAGCCGAAGCCGGGGTCACTATGGCTACACCTTC
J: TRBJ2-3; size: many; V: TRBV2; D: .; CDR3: CASSEKKITTDTQYF; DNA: TGTGCCAGCAGTGAAAAGAAGATAACCACAGATACGCAGTATTTT
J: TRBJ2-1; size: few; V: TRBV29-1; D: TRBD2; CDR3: CSVGGLAGWGEQFF; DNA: TGCAGCGTGGGGGGACTAGCGGGATGGGGTGAGCAGTTCTTC
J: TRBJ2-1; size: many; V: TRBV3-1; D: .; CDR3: CASSQMDQQFF; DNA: TGTGCCAGCAGCCAAATGGACCAGCAGTTCTTC
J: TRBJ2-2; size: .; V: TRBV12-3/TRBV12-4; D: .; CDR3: CASSLAYTGELFF; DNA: TGTGCCAGCAGTTTAGCCTACACCGGGGAGCTGTTTTTT
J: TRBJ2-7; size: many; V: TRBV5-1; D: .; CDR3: CASSGRGGSYEQYF; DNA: TGCGCCAGCAGCGGCCGAGGGGGCTCCTACGAGCAGTACTTC
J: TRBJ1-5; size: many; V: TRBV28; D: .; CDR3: CASQVRPGGGQPQHF; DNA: TGTGCCAGTCAAGTTAGGCCCGGGGGGGGTCAGCCCCAGCATTTT
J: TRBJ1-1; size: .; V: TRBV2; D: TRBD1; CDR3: CASSFHRGTSEAFF; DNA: TGTGCCAGCAGTTTTCACAGGGGGACTTCTGAAGCTTTCTTT
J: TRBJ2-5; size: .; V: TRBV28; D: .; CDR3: CASSFHREGQETQYF; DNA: TGTGCCAGCAGTTTCCACAGGGAGGGCCAAGAGACCCAGTACTTC
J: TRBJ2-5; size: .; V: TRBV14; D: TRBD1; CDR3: CASSPYRGRYETQYF; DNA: TGTGCCAGCAGCCCTTACAGGGGGCGATATGAGACCCAGTACTTC
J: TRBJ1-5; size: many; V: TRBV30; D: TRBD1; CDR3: CAWGTTGTRPNQPQHF; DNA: TGTGCCTGGGGAACGACAGGGACCCGACCTAATCAGCCCCAGCATTTT
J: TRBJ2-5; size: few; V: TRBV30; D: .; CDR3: CAWSGEGRETQYF; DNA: TGTGCCTGGAGTGGTGAGGGGCGTGAGACCCAGTACTTC
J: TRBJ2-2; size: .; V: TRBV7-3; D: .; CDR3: CASSLGDSTGELFF; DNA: TGTGCCAGCAGCTTAGGTGATTCCACCGGGGAGCTGTTTTTT
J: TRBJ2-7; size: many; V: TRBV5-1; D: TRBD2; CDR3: CASSLERGTYEQYF; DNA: TGCGCCAGCAGCTTGGAGCGGGGAACCTACGAGCAGTACTTC
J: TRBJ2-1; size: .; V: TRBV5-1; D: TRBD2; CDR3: CASSLTSGSAYEQFF; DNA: TGCGCCAGCAGCTTGACTAGCGGGAGCGCCTATGAGCAGTTCTTC
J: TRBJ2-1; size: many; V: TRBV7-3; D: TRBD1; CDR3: CASSLRSGQGAYNEQFF; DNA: TGTGCCAGCAGCCTCCGGAGTGGGCAGGGGGCGTACAATGAGCAGTTCTTC
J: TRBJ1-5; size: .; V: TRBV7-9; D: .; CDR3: CASSPSPRGENQPQHF; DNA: TGTGCCAGCAGCCCTAGTCCTAGGGGAGAGAATCAGCCCCAGCATTTT
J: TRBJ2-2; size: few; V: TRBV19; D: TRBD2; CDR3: CTSNDGRGGRNTGELFF; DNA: TGTACCAGCAATGACGGGAGGGGGGGAAGAAACACCGGGGAGCTGTTTTTT
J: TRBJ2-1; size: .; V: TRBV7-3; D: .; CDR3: CASSPTRGLAGVEQFF; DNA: TGTGCCAGCAGCCCGACTCGCGGGCTAGCAGGGGTTGAGCAGTTCTTC
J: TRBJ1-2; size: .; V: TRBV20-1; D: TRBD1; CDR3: CSAGTQGGSGYTF; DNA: TGCAGTGCCGGTACACAGGGGGGAAGTGGCTACACCTTC